These T cell receptor beta chains were read from a single sample in a study of blood T cell repertoires in COVID-19. Sequencing used immunoSEQ multiplex PCR; TCRdb keeps in-frame clones, though not all of them. Of about 46,000 clones in the sample, 70% to 90% are singletons; the top ten hold 3.1%. Sequencing was carried out using PBMCs or T cells enriched from blood (not recorded which). The source is a woman aged 45-65 years who had recovered from COVID-19. CDR3s include the opening cysteine and the closing phenylalanine or tryptophan. A D gene is named only where the DNA matches it firmly. The size field is filled for only some rows; it gives once, few, many or a size class.

V gene	clone size	J gene	D gene	CDR3 protein	CDR3 DNA
TRBV19	-	TRBJ1-2	TRBD1	CASRPLGQGVDYGYTF	TGTGCCAGTAGACCCCTGGGACAGGGAGTGGACTATGGCTACACCTTC
TRBV25-1	-	TRBJ1-2	TRBD1	CASSGDRGYGYTF	TGTGCCAGCAGTGGGGACAGGGGCTATGGCTACACCTTC
TRBV7-2	-	TRBJ2-1	TRBD2	CASSLASGRNEQFF	TGTGCCAGCAGCCTGGCTAGCGGGAGAAATGAGCAGTTCTTC
TRBV18	-	TRBJ1-2	TRBD1	CASSPLQGPGGYTF	TGTGCCAGCTCACCGCTACAGGGGCCCGGTGGCTACACCTTC
TRBV6-2/TRBV6-3	-	TRBJ1-1	-	CASSPNRGGVTEAFF	TGTGCCAGCAGCCCTAATCGCGGGGGAGTCACTGAAGCTTTCTTT
TRBV7-9	-	TRBJ2-1	TRBD2	CASSSAWEVAGGLYNEQFF	TGTGCCAGCAGCTCAGCTTGGGAGGTAGCGGGAGGGCTATACAATGAGCAGTTCTTC
TRBV28	-	TRBJ2-6	-	CASSFLGRNSGANVLTF	TGTGCCAGCAGTTTCCTGGGGCGGAACTCTGGGGCCAACGTCCTGACTTTC
TRBV27	-	TRBJ2-1	-	CASRNPGERATYNEQFF	TGTGCCAGCAGAAACCCCGGGGAGCGGGCCACCTACAATGAGCAGTTCTTC
TRBV28	-	TRBJ2-2	-	CASSLAGSTGELFF	TGTGCCAGCAGTTTAGCGGGATCGACCGGGGAGCTGTTTTTT
TRBV6-6	-	TRBJ2-1	TRBD2	CAGGTNNEQFF	TGTGCCGGAGGGACTAACAATGAGCAGTTCTTC
TRBV7-2	-	TRBJ1-2	-	CASSLGGESYGYTF	TGTGCCAGCAGCTTAGGGGGGGAGAGTTATGGCTACACCTTC
TRBV11-1	-	TRBJ2-5	-	CASSLAGAGETQYF	TGTGCCAGCAGCTTGGCGGGGGCTGGGGAGACCCAGTACTTC
TRBV7-2	-	TRBJ2-1	-	CASSLGQGTKEFF	TGTGCCAGCAGCTTAGGGCAGGGTACAAAGGAGTTCTTC
TRBV12-3/TRBV12-4	-	TRBJ1-2	-	CASSPGVGYTF	TGTGCCAGCAGTCCGGGGGTTGGCTACACCTTC
TRBV5-6	-	TRBJ2-7	-	CASSLYGGSYEQYF	TGTGCCAGCAGCTTATATGGCGGGTCTTACGAGCAGTACTTC
TRBV27	-	TRBJ2-1	-	CASWRGGQNEQFF	TGTGCCAGCTGGAGGGGGGGGCAGAACGAGCAGTTCTTC
TRBV15	-	TRBJ1-1	-	CATSSTGHEAFF	TGTGCCACCAGCAGCACAGGCCATGAAGCTTTCTTT
TRBV30	few	TRBJ1-1	TRBD1	CAWSTGTAIF	TGTGCCTGGAGTACCGGGACAGCGATTTTT
TRBV6-5	-	TRBJ1-2	-	CASTYDGGYTF	TGTGCCAGCACTTATGACGGGGGCTACACCTTC